This paragraph reports one TCR beta chain. Its antigen remains unidentified. The sample originates from a study of human T cells and chemical hapten exposure. Original processing notes: A per-sample median of 95,638 TCRs was observed, with counts ranging from about 20,000 to 690,600. TCRdb re-analysed the RACE reads in MiXCR, keeping a single row per CDR3 protein. The V and J calls come from TCRdb's annotation, not from the publication. This sample has roughly 130,000 distinct CDR3 sequences, with approximately 8.3% found just once. Whole-study findings and limits: Sensitization with DPC brought no change to TCRs above 1 in 1000 in frequency.

Time point: healthy volunteer bleed at 2 weeks. Unfractionated whole blood yielded total RNA. Germline V lookup: CDR1 MNHNS, CDR2 SASEGT. V dropped 5 bases and J dropped 5; count of bases not matched to a gene: 11. This CDR3 comprises 16 residues. This sequence was found in a male donor in good health. Some clones in this sample may be carry-over from other donors' samples. The V and J genes are TRBV6-1 and TRBJ1-2, with 10 bases that match TRBD1. The source material was whole blood. In DNA, the CDR3 is TGTGCCAGCAGTTTGACAGGGGGCGCGAGGAATTATGGCTACACCTTC. It encodes CASSLTGGARNYGYTF.